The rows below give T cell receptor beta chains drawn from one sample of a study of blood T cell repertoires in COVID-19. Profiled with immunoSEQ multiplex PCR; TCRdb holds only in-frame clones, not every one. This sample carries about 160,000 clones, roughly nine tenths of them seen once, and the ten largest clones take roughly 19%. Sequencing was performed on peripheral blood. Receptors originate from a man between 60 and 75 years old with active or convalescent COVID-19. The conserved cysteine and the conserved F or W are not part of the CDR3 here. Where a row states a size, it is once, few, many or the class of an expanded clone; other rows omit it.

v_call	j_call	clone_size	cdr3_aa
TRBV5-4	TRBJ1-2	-	ASSLGQGTNYGYT
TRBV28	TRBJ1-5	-	ASTTGPVGQPQH
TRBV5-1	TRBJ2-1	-	ASSLEAGYNEQF
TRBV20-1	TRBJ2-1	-	SAVPVNEQF
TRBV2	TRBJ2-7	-	ASSVGVGGTYEQY
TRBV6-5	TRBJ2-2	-	ASTPLRTGELF
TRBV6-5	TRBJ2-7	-	ASSTTGRKYEQY
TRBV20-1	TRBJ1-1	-	SAPGETEAF
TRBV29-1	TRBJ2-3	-	SVERLAGRGGTDTQY
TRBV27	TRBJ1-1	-	ASSLGQGAISGEAF
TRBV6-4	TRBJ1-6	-	ASSRDRDNSPLH
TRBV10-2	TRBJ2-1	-	ASKEDRLSSYNEQF
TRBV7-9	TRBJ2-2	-	ASSLPRARRTGELF
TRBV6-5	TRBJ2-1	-	ASGLEGGRNEQF
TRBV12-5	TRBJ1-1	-	ASGPRLGQGDTEAF
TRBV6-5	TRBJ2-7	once	ASRDYRAYEQY
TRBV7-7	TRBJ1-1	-	ASSPQGATEAF
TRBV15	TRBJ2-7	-	ATSRGPDRAEQY
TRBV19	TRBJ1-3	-	ASQLGVSGNTIY
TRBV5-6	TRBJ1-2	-	ASSFAGRTNYGYT
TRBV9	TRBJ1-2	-	ASSVDTGGFYGYT
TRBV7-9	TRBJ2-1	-	ASSLISGTYNEQF
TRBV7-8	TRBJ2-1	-	ASSDRGTYNEQF
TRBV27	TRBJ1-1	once	ASSRGLLNTEAF
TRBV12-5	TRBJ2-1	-	ASGSEPLGEQF
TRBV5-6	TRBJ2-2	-	ASSRAGVAGELF
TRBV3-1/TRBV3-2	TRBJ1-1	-	ASSEGKGRTGAQGTEAF
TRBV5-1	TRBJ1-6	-	ASSLAPGQGNSPLH
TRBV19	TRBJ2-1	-	ASSLGLAVPSYNEQF
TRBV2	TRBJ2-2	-	ASSGRTGMTGELF
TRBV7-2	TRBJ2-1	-	ASRPALAGGPDEQF
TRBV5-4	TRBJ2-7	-	ASSSRGGAPYEQY
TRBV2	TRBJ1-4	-	AGGRYEKLF
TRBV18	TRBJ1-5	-	ASSPRLNSNQPQH
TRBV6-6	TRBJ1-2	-	ASSFPRTEDYGYT
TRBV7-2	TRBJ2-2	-	ASSPGLAGVFTGELF
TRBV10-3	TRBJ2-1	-	AISGLAGYNEQF
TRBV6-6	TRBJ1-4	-	ASSYEQGNEKLF
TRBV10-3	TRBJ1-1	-	AISAMALNTEAF
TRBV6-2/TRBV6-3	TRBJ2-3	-	ASNPGTGGQYTQY
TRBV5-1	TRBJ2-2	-	ASFRGQNTGELF
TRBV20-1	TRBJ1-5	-	RGGVQPQH
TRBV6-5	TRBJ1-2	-	ASSTSNYGYT
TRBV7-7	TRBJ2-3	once	ASSMGARDRASDTQY
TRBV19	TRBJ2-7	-	ASNTGQGSYEQY
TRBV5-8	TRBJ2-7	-	ASRRTSGKYEQY
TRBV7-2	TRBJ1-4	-	ASSLVHGLLSTNEKLF
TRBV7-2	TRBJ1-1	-	ASSLATGYPEAF
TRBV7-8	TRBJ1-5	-	ASSLGRQASNQPQH
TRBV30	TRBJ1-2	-	AWSAGHDSYGYT
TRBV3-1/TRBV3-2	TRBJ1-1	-	ASSPNRGNTEAF
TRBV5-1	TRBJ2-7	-	ASSLRDRVLEQY
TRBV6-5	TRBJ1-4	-	ASSRQGSNEKLF
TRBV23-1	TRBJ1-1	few	ASTGTLAF
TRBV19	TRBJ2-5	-	ASSTLSSQETQY
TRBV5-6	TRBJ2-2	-	ASSPQEAGELF
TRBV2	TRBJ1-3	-	ASSEQRAAGTSSGNTIY
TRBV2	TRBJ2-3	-	ARDSGQHTDTQY